A single sample gave rise to the 20 T cell receptor beta chains below, sequenced in a study of T cell responses to AZD1222 COVID-19 vaccine. Produced via immunoSEQ multiplex PCR; TCRdb's table is partial and in-frame only. The sample lists under 150,000 clones; just over 85% were seen once. The sample consisted of peripheral blood, taken on day 0 of MenACWY control vaccination. The receptors stem from an adult in good health.

The chain uses TRBV5-1 and TRBJ2-7, with TRBD1 as a possible D gene (5 bases). In germline, CDR1 is SGHRS, CDR2 YFSETQ. The CDR3 is made up of 13 amino acids. Deletions cut 5 bases from V and 2 bases from J, with 11 bases between. DNA for the CDR3: TGCGCCAGCAGGCCGACAGTTACCTACGAGCAGTACTTC. Protein sequence: CASRPTVTYEQYF.

The CDR3 loop reads CASSEATGTYGYTF. CDR3 DNA: TGTGCCAGCAGTGAAGCGACAGGGACCTATGGCTACACCTTC. The chain is built from TRBV6-1 and TRBJ1-2; TRBD1 matches at 7 bases. The CDR3 has 14 amino acids. V lost 0 bases, J lost 4 bases, and 2 bases stayed unmatched. From germline, CDR1 is MNHNS and CDR2 SASEGT.

The rearrangement links TRBV5-4 to TRBJ2-3; TRBD1 agrees at 7 bases. With 5 bases clipped from V and 3 bases from J, the junction kept 9 bases outside the gene matches. Germline assignment: CDR1 SGHNT and CDR2 YYREEE (reference sequence). This CDR3 is built from 15 residues. This chain's CDR3 is CASRQGFRFTDTQYF. Written as DNA, the CDR3 is TGTGCCAGCAGACAGGGGTTTCGTTTTACAGATACGCAGTATTTT.

J is TRBJ1-5 and V is TRBV28, with no clear D. The CDR3 is made up of 11 amino acids. The V gene lost 6 bases and the J gene lost 6 bases, with 6 bases spanning the gap. Germline V gives CDR1 MDHEN, CDR2 SYDVKM. In DNA, the CDR3 is TGTGCCAGCAGCCCAGGTCAGCCCCAGCATTTT. It encodes CASSPGQPQHF. Drawing the rest from reference TRBV28 and TRBJ1-5, the complete variable domain is DVKVTQSSRYLVKRTGEKVFLECVQDMDHENMFWYRQDPGLGLRLIYFSYDVKMKEKGDIPEGYSVSREKKERFSLILESASTNQTSMYLCASSPGQPQHFGDGTRLSIL.

The chain uses TRBV6-5 and TRBJ2-1, with D hard to call. Trimming shortened V by 6 bases and J by 6 bases, and 18 bases separated the two germline ends. The CDR3 has 15 amino acids. Germline CDR1 reads MNHEY; CDR2 reads SVGAGI. CDR3 in amino acids: CASSRRTELGNEQFF. CDR3 nucleotide sequence: TGTGCCAGCAGCCGTCGGACCGAATTGGGCAATGAGCAGTTCTTC.

The chain links TRBV27 to TRBJ1-3; maybe TRBD1 (5 bases). Trimming took 4 bases from V and 2 from J, leaving 12 bases between them. The germline gives CDR1 MNHEY, CDR2 SMNVEV (reference sequence). The CDR3 length is 15 residues. The CDR3 protein is CASSYRGSPGNTIYF. CDR3 in DNA: TGTGCCAGCAGTTATAGGGGTTCCCCTGGAAACACCATATATTTT.

This clone was recorded only once. The rearrangement joins TRBV9 to TRBJ2-7, with unresolved D. CDR1 and CDR2 (germline): SGDLS, YYNGEE. This CDR3 contains 14 residues. Trimming left V 2 bases short and J 2 bases short, with 11 bases between. The CDR3 coding sequence is TGTGCCAGCAGCGTCCTCCCAAGTCCCTACGAGCAGTACTTC. It codes for CASSVLPSPYEQYF.

There are a few counts of this clone. The chain uses TRBV5-1 and TRBJ1-2; the match to TRBD1 covers 10 bases. Germline assignment: CDR1 SGHRS and CDR2 YFSETQ. The ends lost 4 bases at V and 5 bases at J; junction bases unmatched: 11. The length of the CDR3 is 16 residues. Here the CDR3 DNA reads TGCGCCAGCAGCGTCGGCGCCGGGACAGGGGCGTATGGCTACACCTTC. Protein: CASSVGAGTGAYGYTF.

V usage is TRBV4-1 and J usage is TRBJ2-3; tentative D call: TRBD1 (6 bases). V was pared by 6 bases and J by 1 base, with 11 bases between. The CDR3 is 14 residues long. Germline CDR1 and CDR2: MGHRA and YSYEKL. CDR3 amino acids: CASRQGKGTDTQYF. CDR3 in DNA: TGCGCCAGCAGACAGGGAAAGGGCACAGATACGCAGTATTTT.

DNA of the CDR3: TGTGCCAGCAGCGTTAGGACAGGAGAGTACAATGAGCAGTTCTTC. This translates into CASSVRTGEYNEQFF. J is TRBJ2-1 and V is TRBV9; TRBD1 aligns across 7 bases. CDR1 and CDR2 (germline): SGDLS, YYNGEE. Losses at the gene ends were 2 bases for V and 4 bases for J; bases not matched to a gene: 6. This CDR3 is built from 15 residues.

This chain uses TRBV11-1 with TRBJ1-2; TRBD1 might be the D (5 bases). CDR1 is SGHAT, CDR2 FQDESV, per germline (reference sequence). V gave up 4 bases and J gave up 4 bases, with 10 bases separating them. The CDR3 totals 13 residues. CDR3 residues: CASSSRGLYGYTF. The CDR3 nucleotides are TGTGCCAGCAGCTCCCGGGGCCTCTATGGCTACACCTTC. Together with reference TRBV11-1 and TRBJ1-2, the CDR3 gives the full variable domain: EAEVAQSPRYKITEKSQAVAFWCDPISGHATLYWYRQILGQGPELLVQFQDESVVDDSQLPKDRFSAERLKGVDSTLKIQPAELGDSAMYLCASSSRGLYGYTFGSGTRLTVV.

The chain uses TRBV19 and TRBJ2-3; D gene unclear. The CDR3 totals 14 residues. V was cut by 7 bases and J by 3 bases, with 14 bases left in between. Germline CDR1 is LNHDA and CDR2 is SQIVND (reference sequence). CDR3 loop: CASTLALGTDTQYF. The CDR3 nucleotides read TGTGCCAGTACCCTCGCACTGGGAACAGATACGCAGTATTTT.

This clone has more than one count but fewer than ten. V gene TRBV14 combines with J gene TRBJ2-7; 8 nucleotides agree with TRBD2. V trimming: 2 bases; J trimming: 6 bases; junction bases outside the gene matches: 6. This CDR3 is built from 14 residues. Per the germline V gene, CDR1 is SGHDN and CDR2 is FVKESK. This CDR3 reads CASSQMGLETEQYF. Here the CDR3 DNA reads TGTGCCAGCAGCCAAATGGGACTAGAAACCGAGCAGTACTTC.

This sequence joins TRBV2 and TRBJ1-3; D not resolved. Germline CDR1 SNHLY, CDR2 FYNNEI. The V end was cut by 1 base, the J end by 2 bases, with 12 bases between. The CDR3 loop spans 16 amino acids. The CDR3 sequence: CASSEGGGAAGNTIYF. The CDR3 DNA reads as TGTGCCAGCAGTGAAGGGGGTGGCGCGGCTGGAAACACCATATATTTT.

This chain joins TRBV5-1 and TRBJ2-7; 8 nucleotides align to TRBD1. CDR1 is SGHRS, CDR2 YFSETQ, per germline. V shed 0 bases, J shed 1 base, and the junction held 12 bases outside the gene matches. The CDR3 runs to 18 residues. DNA for the CDR3: TGCGCCAGCAGCTTGGCCAACCAGGGGGCTACCCTTTCCTACGAGCAGTACTTC. It translates to CASSLANQGATLSYEQYF.

The V call is TRBV11-3, the J call TRBJ2-5; D not resolved. V shed 1 base and J shed 4 bases, with 4 bases lying between them. In germline, CDR1 is SGHNT, CDR2 YENEEA. This CDR3 has 12 amino acids. This chain's CDR3 is CASSLGSETQYF. As DNA, the CDR3 is TGTGCCAGCAGCTTAGGATCAGAGACCCAGTACTTC.

This clone was seen once. The V call is TRBV7-9, the J call TRBJ2-7, with D tentatively TRBD2 (6 bases). Germline V CDR1 and CDR2: SEHNR, FQNEAQ (reference sequence). Trimming shortened V by 4 bases and J by 5 bases, and 12 bases separated the two germline ends. This CDR3 comprises 13 residues. The CDR3 protein is CASSSGRLDEQYF. CDR3 DNA: TGTGCCAGCAGCTCGGGGAGGCTCGACGAGCAGTACTTC.

CDR3 protein: CAWSVERGTEAFF. CDR3 in DNA: TGTGCCTGGAGTGTAGAACGAGGGACTGAAGCTTTCTTT. The chain has TRBV30 and TRBJ1-1, with unresolved D. Trimming took 0 bases from V and 5 from J, leaving 10 bases between them. The germline CDR1 and CDR2 sequences are GTSNPN and SVGIG (reference sequence). The CDR3 runs 13 residues.

This chain joins TRBV3-1 (or the pseudogene TRBV3-2) and TRBJ1-2; D uncertain. Germline values: CDR1 LGHDT, CDR2 YNNKEL (reference sequence). The CDR3 loop spans 14 amino acids. V lost 3 bases and J lost 3, with 11 bases in between. CDR3 region: CASSQAQSYYGYTF. The CDR3 nucleotides read TGTGCCAGCAGCCAGGCCCAGTCCTACTATGGCTACACCTTC.

Comment on this clone: This CDR3 is also generated by other DNA sequences in the sample. DNA for the CDR3: TGTGCCAGCAGGTCCGGGACAGTGTCCTACGAGCAGTACTTC. This encodes CASRSGTVSYEQYF. The chain carries TRBV28 and TRBJ2-7; 7 nucleotides align to TRBD1. The CDR3 sequence is 14 residues long. Germline CDR1 MDHEN, CDR2 SYDVKM. V lost 6 bases and J lost 1; bases outside the gene matches: 6. Full variable domain (remainder filled in from reference TRBV28 and TRBJ2-7): DVKVTQSSRYLVKRTGEKVFLECVQDMDHENMFWYRQDPGLGLRLIYFSYDVKMKEKGDIPEGYSVSREKKERFSLILESASTNQTSMYLCASRSGTVSYEQYFGPGTRLTVT.